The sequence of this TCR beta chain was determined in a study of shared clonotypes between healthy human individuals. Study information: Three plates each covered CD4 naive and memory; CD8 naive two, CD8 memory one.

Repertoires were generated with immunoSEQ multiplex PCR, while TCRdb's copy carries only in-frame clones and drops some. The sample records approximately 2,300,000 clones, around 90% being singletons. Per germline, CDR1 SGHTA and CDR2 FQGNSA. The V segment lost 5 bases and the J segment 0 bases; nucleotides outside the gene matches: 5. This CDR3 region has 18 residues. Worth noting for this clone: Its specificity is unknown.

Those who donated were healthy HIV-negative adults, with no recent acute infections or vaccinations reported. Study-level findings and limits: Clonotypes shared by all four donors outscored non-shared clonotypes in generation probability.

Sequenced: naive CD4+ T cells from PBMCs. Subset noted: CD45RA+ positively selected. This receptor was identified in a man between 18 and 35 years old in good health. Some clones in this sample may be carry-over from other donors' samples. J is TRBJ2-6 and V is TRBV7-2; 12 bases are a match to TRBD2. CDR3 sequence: CASSNGLAGNSGANVLTF. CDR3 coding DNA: TGTGCCAGCAGCAACGGACTAGCGGGAAACTCTGGGGCCAACGTCCTGACTTTC.